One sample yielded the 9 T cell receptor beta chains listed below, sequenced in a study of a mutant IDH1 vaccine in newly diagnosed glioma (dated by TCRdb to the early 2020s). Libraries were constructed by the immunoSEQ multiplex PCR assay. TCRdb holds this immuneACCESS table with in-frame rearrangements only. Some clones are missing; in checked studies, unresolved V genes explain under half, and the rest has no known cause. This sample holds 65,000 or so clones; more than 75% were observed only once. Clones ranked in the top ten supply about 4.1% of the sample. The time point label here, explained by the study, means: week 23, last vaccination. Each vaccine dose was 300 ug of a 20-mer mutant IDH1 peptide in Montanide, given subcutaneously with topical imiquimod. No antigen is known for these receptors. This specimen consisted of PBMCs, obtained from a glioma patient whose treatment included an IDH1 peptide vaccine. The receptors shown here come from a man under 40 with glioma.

The DNA for the CDR3 is TGTGCCAGCAGCTTCGGGGCTGTAGAGACCCAGTACTTC. It is translated as CASSFGAVETQYF. The rearrangement links TRBV7-9 to TRBJ2-5, with D possibly called TRBD1 or TRBD2 (5 bases each). The V and J ends lost 3 bases and 4 bases respectively, with 9 bases between them. The germline V gene has CDR1 SEHNR and CDR2 FQNEAQ (reference sequence). This CDR3 is 13 amino acids long.

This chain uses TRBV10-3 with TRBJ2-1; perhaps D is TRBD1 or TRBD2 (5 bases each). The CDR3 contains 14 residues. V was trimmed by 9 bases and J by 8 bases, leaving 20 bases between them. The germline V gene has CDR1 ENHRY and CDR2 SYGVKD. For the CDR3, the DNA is TGTGCCATAAGACCGGGACCAGCTTTCGATGAGCAGTTCTTC. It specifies CAIRPGPAFDEQFF.

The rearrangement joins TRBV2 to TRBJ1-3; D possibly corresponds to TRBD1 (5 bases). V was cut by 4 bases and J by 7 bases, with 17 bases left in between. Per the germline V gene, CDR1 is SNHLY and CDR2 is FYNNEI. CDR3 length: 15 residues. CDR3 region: CASSGRGLEGNTIYF. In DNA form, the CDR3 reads TGTGCCAGCAGTGGGAGGGGCCTGGAAGGGAACACCATATATTTT.

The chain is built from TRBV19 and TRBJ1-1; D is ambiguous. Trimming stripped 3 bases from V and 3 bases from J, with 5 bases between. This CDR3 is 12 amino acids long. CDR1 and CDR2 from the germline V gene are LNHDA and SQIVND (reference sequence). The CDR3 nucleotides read TGTGCCAGTAGTATCAGAGACACTGAAGCTTTCTTT. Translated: CASSIRDTEAFF.

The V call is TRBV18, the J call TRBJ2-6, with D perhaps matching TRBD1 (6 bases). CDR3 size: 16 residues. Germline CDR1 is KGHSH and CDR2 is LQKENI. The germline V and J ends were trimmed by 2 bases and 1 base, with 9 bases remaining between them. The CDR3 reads CASSPDTGSGANVLTF. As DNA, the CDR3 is TGTGCCAGCTCACCAGACACAGGGTCTGGGGCCAACGTCCTGACTTTC.

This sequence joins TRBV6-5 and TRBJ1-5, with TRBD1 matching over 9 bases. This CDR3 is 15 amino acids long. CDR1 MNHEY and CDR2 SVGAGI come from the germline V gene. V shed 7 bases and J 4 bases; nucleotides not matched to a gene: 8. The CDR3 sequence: CASIEKQGANQPQHF. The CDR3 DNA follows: TGTGCCAGCATCGAGAAACAGGGGGCGAATCAGCCCCAGCATTTT.

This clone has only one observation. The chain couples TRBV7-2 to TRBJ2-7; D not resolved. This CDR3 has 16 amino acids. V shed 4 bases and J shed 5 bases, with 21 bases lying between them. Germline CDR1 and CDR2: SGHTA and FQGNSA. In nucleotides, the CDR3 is TGTGCCAGCAGCTACCCTTGGGCCGAAGTAATAAACGAGCAGTACTTC. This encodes CASSYPWAEVINEQYF.

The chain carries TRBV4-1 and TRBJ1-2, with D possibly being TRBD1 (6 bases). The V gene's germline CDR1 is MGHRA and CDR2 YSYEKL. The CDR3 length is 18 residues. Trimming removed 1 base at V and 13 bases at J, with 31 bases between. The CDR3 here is CASSQVGGAGLSRFESTF. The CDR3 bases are TGCGCCAGCAGCCAAGTCGGGGGCGCCGGCCTTTCTCGATTCGAGTCCACCTTC.

Here the CDR3 reads CASSLDRGPGKDSPLHF. CDR3 coding DNA: TGTGCCAGCAGCTTAGACAGGGGCCCGGGTAAGGATTCACCCCTCCACTTT. This rearrangement joins TRBV7-9 to TRBJ1-6; 7 bases match TRBD1. The CDR3 is made up of 17 amino acids. From germline, CDR1 is SEHNR and CDR2 FQNEAQ (reference sequence). Trimming took 1 base from V and 8 from J; bases not matched to a gene: 11. The full variable domain, rest sourced from reference TRBV7-9 and TRBJ1-6, is DTGVSQNPRHKITKRGQNVTFRCDPISEHNRLYWYRQTLGQGPEFLTYFQNEAQLEKSRLLSDRFSAERPKGSFSTLEIQRTEQGDSAMYLCASSLDRGPGKDSPLHFGNGTRLTVT.